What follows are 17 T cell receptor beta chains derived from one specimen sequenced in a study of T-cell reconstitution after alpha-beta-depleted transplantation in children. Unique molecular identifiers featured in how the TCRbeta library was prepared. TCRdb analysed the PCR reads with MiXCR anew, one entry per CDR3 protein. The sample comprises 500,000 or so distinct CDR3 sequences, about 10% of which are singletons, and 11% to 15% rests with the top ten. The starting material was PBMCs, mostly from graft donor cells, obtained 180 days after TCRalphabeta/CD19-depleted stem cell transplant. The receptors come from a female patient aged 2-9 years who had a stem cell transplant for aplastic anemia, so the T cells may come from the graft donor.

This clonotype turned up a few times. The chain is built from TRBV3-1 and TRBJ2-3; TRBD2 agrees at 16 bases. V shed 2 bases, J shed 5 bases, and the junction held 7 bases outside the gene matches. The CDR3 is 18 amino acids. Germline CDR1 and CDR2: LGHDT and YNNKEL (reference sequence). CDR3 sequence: CASSQPGLAGGQEDTQYF. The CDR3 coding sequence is TGTGCCAGCAGCCAACCGGGACTAGCGGGGGGGCAAGAAGATACGCAGTATTTT.

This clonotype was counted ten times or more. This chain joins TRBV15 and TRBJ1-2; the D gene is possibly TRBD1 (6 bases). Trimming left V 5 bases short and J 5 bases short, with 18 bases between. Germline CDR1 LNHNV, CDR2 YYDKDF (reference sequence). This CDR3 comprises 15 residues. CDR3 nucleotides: TGTGCCACCAGCCCCGGACAGTTGGTTAGGTATGGCTACACCTTC. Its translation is CATSPGQLVRYGYTF.

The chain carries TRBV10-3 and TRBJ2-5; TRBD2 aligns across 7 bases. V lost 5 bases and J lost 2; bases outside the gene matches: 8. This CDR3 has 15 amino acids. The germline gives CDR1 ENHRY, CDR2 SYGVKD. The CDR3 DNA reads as TGTGCCATCAGTCAGAATCTAGCGGCGCAAGAGACCCAGTACTTC. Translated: CAISQNLAAQETQYF.

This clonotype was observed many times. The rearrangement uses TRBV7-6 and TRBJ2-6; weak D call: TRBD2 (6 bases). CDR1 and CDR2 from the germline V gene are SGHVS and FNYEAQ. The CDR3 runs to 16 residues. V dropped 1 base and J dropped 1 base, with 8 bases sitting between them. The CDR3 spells CASSLERESGANVLTF. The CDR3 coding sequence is TGTGCCAGCAGCTTAGAACGGGAGTCTGGGGCCAACGTCCTGACTTTC.

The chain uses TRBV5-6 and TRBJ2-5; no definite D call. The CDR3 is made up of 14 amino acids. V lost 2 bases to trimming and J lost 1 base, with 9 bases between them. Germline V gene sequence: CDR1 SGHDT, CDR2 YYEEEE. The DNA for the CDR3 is TGTGCCAGCAGCTTTGTACCCCCCCAAGAGACCCAGTACTTC. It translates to CASSFVPPQETQYF.

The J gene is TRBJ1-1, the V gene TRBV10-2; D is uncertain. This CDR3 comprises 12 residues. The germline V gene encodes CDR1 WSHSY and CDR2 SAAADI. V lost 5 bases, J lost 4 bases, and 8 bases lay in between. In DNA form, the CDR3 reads TGCGCCAGCAGTCGGGTTAGCACTGAAGCTTTCTTT. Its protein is CASSRVSTEAFF.

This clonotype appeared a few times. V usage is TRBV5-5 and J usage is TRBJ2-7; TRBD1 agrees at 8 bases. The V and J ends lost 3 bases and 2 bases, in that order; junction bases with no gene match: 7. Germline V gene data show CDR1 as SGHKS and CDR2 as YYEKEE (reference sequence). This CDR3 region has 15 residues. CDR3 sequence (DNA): TGTGCCAGCAGCTCAAGGACAGGGTTTACCTACGAGCAGTACGTC. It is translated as CASSSRTGFTYEQYV.

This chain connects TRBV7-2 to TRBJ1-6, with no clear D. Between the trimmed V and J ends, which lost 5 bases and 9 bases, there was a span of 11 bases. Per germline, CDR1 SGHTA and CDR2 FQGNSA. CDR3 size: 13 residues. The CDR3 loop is CASSRKGTSPLHF. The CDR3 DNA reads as TGTGCCAGCAGCCGGAAAGGAACTTCACCCCTCCACTTT. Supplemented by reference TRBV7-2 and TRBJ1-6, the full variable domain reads GAGVSQSPSNKVTEKGKDVELRCDPISGHTALYWYRQSLGQGLEFLIYFQGNSAPDKSGLPSDRFSAERTGGSVSTLTIQRTQQEDSAVYLCASSRKGTSPLHFGNGTRLTVT.

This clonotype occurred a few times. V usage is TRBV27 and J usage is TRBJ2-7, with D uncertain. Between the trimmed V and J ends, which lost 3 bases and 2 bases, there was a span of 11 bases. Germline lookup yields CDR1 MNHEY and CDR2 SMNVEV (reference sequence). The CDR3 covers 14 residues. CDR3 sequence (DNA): TGTGCCAGCAGTTTTATCGGGTCCCCCTACGAGCAGTACTTC. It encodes CASSFIGSPYEQYF.

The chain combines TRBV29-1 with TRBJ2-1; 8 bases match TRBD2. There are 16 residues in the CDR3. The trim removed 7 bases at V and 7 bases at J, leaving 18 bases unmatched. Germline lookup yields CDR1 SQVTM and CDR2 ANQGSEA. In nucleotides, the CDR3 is TGCAGCGCAAGAAGGGAGTTTTGGCGGGAGGATAATGAGCAGTTCTTC. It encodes CSARREFWREDNEQFF.

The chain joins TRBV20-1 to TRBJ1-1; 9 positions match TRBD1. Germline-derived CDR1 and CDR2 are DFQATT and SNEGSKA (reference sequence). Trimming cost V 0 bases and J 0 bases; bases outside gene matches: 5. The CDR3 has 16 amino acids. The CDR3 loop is CSARDPGQGMNTEAFF. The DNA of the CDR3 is TGCAGTGCTAGAGACCCGGGACAGGGCATGAACACTGAAGCTTTCTTT.

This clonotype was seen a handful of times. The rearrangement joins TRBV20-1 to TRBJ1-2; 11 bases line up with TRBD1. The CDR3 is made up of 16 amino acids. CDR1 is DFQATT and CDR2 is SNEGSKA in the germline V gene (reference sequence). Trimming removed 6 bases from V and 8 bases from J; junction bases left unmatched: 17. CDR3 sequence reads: CSADTASGTGGEGYTF. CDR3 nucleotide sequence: TGCAGTGCCGATACCGCCTCCGGGACAGGGGGAGAGGGCTACACCTTC.

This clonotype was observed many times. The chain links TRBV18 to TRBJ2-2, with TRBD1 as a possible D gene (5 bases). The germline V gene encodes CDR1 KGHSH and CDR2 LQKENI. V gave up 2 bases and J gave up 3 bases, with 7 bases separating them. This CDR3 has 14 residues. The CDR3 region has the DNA TGTGCCAGCTCACCAAAACAGGACACCGGGGAGCTGTTTTTT. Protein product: CASSPKQDTGELFF.

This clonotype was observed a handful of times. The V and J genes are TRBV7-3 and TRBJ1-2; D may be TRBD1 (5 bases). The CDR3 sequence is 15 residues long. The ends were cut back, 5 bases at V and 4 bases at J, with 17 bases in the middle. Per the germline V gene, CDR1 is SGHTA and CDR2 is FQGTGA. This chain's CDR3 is CASSPEAGKGYGYTF. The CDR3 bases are TGTGCCAGCAGCCCAGAGGCAGGGAAAGGCTATGGCTACACCTTC.

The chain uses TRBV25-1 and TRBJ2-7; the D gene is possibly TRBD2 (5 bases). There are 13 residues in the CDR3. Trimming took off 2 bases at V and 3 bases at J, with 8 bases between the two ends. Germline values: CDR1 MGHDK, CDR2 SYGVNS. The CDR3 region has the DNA TGTGCCAGCAGTGAACTAGCACACTACGAGCAGTACTTC. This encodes CASSELAHYEQYF.

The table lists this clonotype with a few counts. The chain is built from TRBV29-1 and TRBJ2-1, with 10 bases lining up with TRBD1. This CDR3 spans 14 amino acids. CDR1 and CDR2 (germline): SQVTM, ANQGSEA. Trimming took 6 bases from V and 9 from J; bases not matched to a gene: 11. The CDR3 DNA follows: TGCAGCGTGCGCCCGGGACAGGGGCGGTCTGAGCAGTTCTTC. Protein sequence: CSVRPGQGRSEQFF.

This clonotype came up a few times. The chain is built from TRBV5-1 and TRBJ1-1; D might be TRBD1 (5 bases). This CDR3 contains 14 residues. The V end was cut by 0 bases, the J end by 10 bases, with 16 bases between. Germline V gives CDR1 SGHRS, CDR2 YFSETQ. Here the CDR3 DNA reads TGCGCCAGCAGCTTGGATTCGCAGGGAGGAGGAGCTTTCTTT. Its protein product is CASSLDSQGGGAFF.